A selection of T cell receptor beta chains follows, all from one sample in a study of Ad26.COV2.S vaccination and SARS-CoV-2 variants. Only in-frame clones appear in the TCRdb table, and some are missing; sequencing was by immunoSEQ multiplex PCR. The sample consists of some 290,000 clones, over 80% of them appearing once. The sample here was peripheral blood, taken in a trial of Ad26.COV2.S vaccine versus placebo. The source of these receptors is a person between 18 and 59 years old who received the Ad26.COV2.S COVID-19 vaccine or a placebo. Each CDR3 is given with its conserved first and last residue. D genes are given only for firm matches. The size field is filled for only some rows; it gives once, few, many or a size class.

V	size	J	D	CDR3
TRBV7-9	-	TRBJ2-3	TRBD2	CASSLSAGGPFPDTQYF
TRBV3-1/TRBV3-2	-	TRBJ1-1	-	CASSPWSPGNTEAFF
TRBV28	-	TRBJ1-5	-	CASSSAGYNQPQHF
TRBV6-5	-	TRBJ1-6	TRBD1	CASSRGQNNSPLHF
TRBV5-1	-	TRBJ2-5	-	CASSFQAGETQYF
TRBV7-2	-	TRBJ2-7	-	CASSLVGSPYEQYF
TRBV19	-	TRBJ1-5	-	CASSTPRPNQPQHF
TRBV28	-	TRBJ1-6	-	CASGRWDGHSPLHF
TRBV5-6	few	TRBJ1-3	-	CASSLTAGNTIYF
TRBV12-3/TRBV12-4	few	TRBJ2-7	-	CASGWDFYEQYF
TRBV18	-	TRBJ1-1	-	CASSPDFRGRNTEAFF
TRBV19	-	TRBJ1-5	-	CASSIGASNQPQHF
TRBV28	-	TRBJ2-5	-	CASRHRELTQYF
TRBV7-2	-	TRBJ2-6	-	CASSLRRAGANVLTF
TRBV5-5	-	TRBJ2-5	-	CASSSPRGPRETQYF
TRBV6-1	-	TRBJ1-5	-	CASSELFSNQPQHF
TRBV11-2	-	TRBJ1-2	-	CASSSEGDGYTF
TRBV6-6	-	TRBJ1-2	-	CASTGNYGYTF
TRBV5-1	-	TRBJ1-4	TRBD1	CASSPVPGTAEKLFF
TRBV7-2	-	TRBJ1-5	-	CASSLEGPGVNQPQHF
TRBV18	-	TRBJ1-1	-	CASSPTYPSAEAFF
TRBV19	-	TRBJ2-1	TRBD2	CASSISASGYNEQFF
TRBV19	-	TRBJ1-5	TRBD1	CASRHGQALWAQHF
TRBV7-2	-	TRBJ1-2	-	CASSWIRGINYGYTF
TRBV4-2	-	TRBJ1-5	TRBD1	CASSQATGGNQPQHF
TRBV25-1	-	TRBJ2-5	-	CASASIHGAQYF
TRBV2	-	TRBJ2-2	-	CASNWGAGELFF
TRBV15	-	TRBJ2-1	TRBD2	CATSTGLAVAYNEQFF
TRBV27	-	TRBJ1-2	-	CASSLSPRGGGISGGYTF
TRBV5-1	few	TRBJ2-1	TRBD1	CASSQGDRMNEQFF
TRBV19	many	TRBJ2-6	-	CASSPSLGSGANVLTF
TRBV2	-	TRBJ2-1	-	CASSYNNEQFF
TRBV6-2/TRBV6-3	-	TRBJ1-5	TRBD1	CASSYTRDRLTQPQHF
TRBV5-4	-	TRBJ1-3	-	CASSSGRGIGGNTIYF
TRBV7-3	-	TRBJ2-7	-	CASSLLGGSYEQYF
TRBV6-4	-	TRBJ1-2	-	CARGREASSNYGYTF
TRBV11-3	-	TRBJ1-1	-	CASSSTTVRGKAFF